What follows are 12 T cell receptor beta chains derived from one specimen sequenced in a study of blood T cell repertoires in COVID-19. Repertoires were generated with immunoSEQ multiplex PCR, while TCRdb's copy carries only in-frame clones and drops some. The sample gives some 49,000 clones, 81% of which show up once; around 20% is in the top ten. The sample was peripheral blood. These receptors were obtained from a woman at least 80 years old with COVID-19, enrolled during active disease.

This sequence joins TRBV10-1 and TRBJ2-7; D uncertain. This CDR3 spans 12 amino acids. V lost 4 bases to trimming and J lost 6 bases, with 10 bases between them. Germline V lookup: CDR1 WNHNN, CDR2 SYGVQD (reference sequence). CDR3 nucleotides: TGCGCCAGCAGTGCTTCTAGTTTCGAGCAGTACTTC. Residues: CASSASSFEQYF.

CDR3 bases: TGTGCCAGCAGCTCCCTCGGGGGTAGGAGCAATGAGCAGTTCTTC. Its translation: CASSSLGGRSNEQFF. The chain couples TRBV11-2 to TRBJ2-1; TRBD2 might be the D (6 bases). V was trimmed by 4 bases and J by 6 bases, leaving 16 bases between them. CDR3 length equals 15 residues. Germline lookup yields CDR1 SGHAT and CDR2 FQNNGV.

V usage is TRBV7-2 and J usage is TRBJ1-3; TRBD1 agrees at 9 bases. V lost 4 bases and J lost 0; bases outside the gene matches: 4. The CDR3 sequence is 16 residues long. Per germline, CDR1 SGHTA and CDR2 FQGNSA. The CDR3 is CASSSGQGISGNTIYF. The CDR3 nucleotides are TGTGCCAGCAGCTCCGGACAGGGGATCTCTGGAAACACCATATATTTT.

The V and J genes are TRBV30 and TRBJ2-3, with TRBD2 matching over 9 bases. The germline V gene has CDR1 GTSNPN and CDR2 SVGIG (reference sequence). The CDR3 is made up of 14 amino acids. Trimming cost V 2 bases and J 3 bases; bases outside gene matches: 3. The CDR3 protein is CAWSSLAGTDTQYF. The CDR3 coding sequence is TGTGCCTGGAGTAGTCTAGCGGGGACAGATACGCAGTATTTT.

The J gene is TRBJ2-1, the V gene TRBV4-1; possible D gene TRBD1, 8 bases. This CDR3 spans 17 amino acids. In germline, CDR1 is MGHRA, CDR2 YSYEKL. V was trimmed by 3 bases and J by 3 bases, leaving 18 bases between them. DNA of the CDR3: TGCGCCAGCAGCCAGCATTCAACAGGGGGGGTCTACAATGAGCAGTTCTTC. This codes for CASSQHSTGGVYNEQFF.

V and J are TRBV7-2 and TRBJ2-7, with 10 bases aligning to TRBD2. The CDR3 length is 14 residues. Losses at the gene ends were 2 bases for V and 6 bases for J; bases not matched to a gene: 4. Looked up from germline, CDR1 is SGHTA and CDR2 is FQGNSA. The CDR3 loop is CASSLSSGSGEQYF. The CDR3 DNA is TGTGCCAGCAGCTTATCTAGCGGGAGCGGCGAGCAGTACTTC. The entire variable domain, with the rest obtained from reference TRBV7-2 and TRBJ2-7, is as follows: GAGVSQSPSNKVTEKGKDVELRCDPISGHTALYWYRQSLGQGLEFLIYFQGNSAPDKSGLPSDRFSAERTGGSVSTLTIQRTQQEDSAVYLCASSLSSGSGEQYFGPGTRLTVT.

The chain has TRBV5-1 and TRBJ1-1; unclear D gene. V shed 4 bases and J shed 2 bases, with 9 bases lying between them. Germline V lookup: CDR1 SGHRS, CDR2 YFSETQ. CDR3 length: 13 amino acids. The DNA of the CDR3 is TGCGCCAGCAGCCTCCAGTCCAACACTGAAGCTTTCTTT. This gives the protein CASSLQSNTEAFF.

This clone was seen only a few times. The chain carries TRBV24-1 and TRBJ2-1; TRBD2 agrees at 16 bases. Germline V gene sequence: CDR1 KGHDR, CDR2 SFDVKD. Trimming took 2 bases from V and 8 from J; bases not matched to a gene: 14. The CDR3 length is 20 residues. CDR3: CATSDSGLAGGPFFLDEQFF. For the CDR3, the DNA is TGTGCCACCAGTGATTCGGGACTAGCGGGAGGGCCTTTTTTCTTGGATGAGCAGTTCTTC.

The V call is TRBV7-9, the J call TRBJ2-7; 8 bases align to TRBD1. The V gene end was trimmed by 2 bases and the J gene end by 3 bases; junction bases not matched to a gene: 15. The CDR3 consists of 18 residues. Per germline, CDR1 SEHNR and CDR2 FQNEAQ (reference sequence). The CDR3 region is CASSLISSRDRIFYEQYF. CDR3 nucleotide sequence: TGTGCCAGCAGCTTAATTAGTTCGCGGGACAGGATATTCTACGAGCAGTACTTC.

The chain uses TRBV27 and TRBJ2-1; 13 bases match TRBD2. The CDR3 has 18 residues. CDR1 and CDR2 (germline): MNHEY, SMNVEV (reference sequence). V lost 5 bases to trimming and J lost 8 bases; unmatched junction nucleotides: 15. CDR3 nucleotides: TGTGCCAGCAGTCCACCCCGTTTTACTAGCGGGAGGGCTTATGAGCAGTTCTTC. This translates into CASSPPRFTSGRAYEQFF.

The V gene is TRBV6-5, the J gene TRBJ2-5; tentatively, D is TRBD2 (5 bases). Germline-derived CDR1 and CDR2 are MNHEY and SVGAGI. Trimming stripped 7 bases from V and 1 base from J, with 16 bases between. This CDR3 is 15 amino acids long. The DNA of the CDR3 is TGTGCCAGCACCCAGCTCGGGGTGGGCCAAGAGACCCAGTACTTC. Translated: CASTQLGVGQETQYF.

This rearrangement joins TRBV5-1 to TRBJ2-2; D may be TRBD2 (5 bases). Trimming removed 0 bases from V and 4 bases from J, with 10 bases in between. The CDR3 sequence is 15 residues long. Germline values: CDR1 SGHRS, CDR2 YFSETQ. CDR3 coding DNA: TGCGCCAGCAGCTTGGTTGGGAGCGGCACCGGGGAGCTGTTTTTT. Translated: CASSLVGSGTGELFF.